This TCR beta chain was recorded in a study of patients and donors after allogeneic stem cell transplantation. TCRdb passed the RT-PCR reads through MiXCR, listing each CDR3 protein once. The table records approximately 170,000 distinct CDR3 sequences, about 29% of them present only once. Per germline, CDR1 DFQATT and CDR2 SNEGSKA (reference sequence). Trimming took 0 bases from V and 1 from J, leaving 12 bases between them. The CDR3 totals 15 residues. Sequencing was done on a sample of blood, either unsorted or a sorted T cell fraction (not recorded which). The chain combines TRBV20-1 with TRBJ1-1; D gene ambiguous. This TCR came from a human donor who was either an allogeneic HSCT recipient or a stem cell or donor lymphocyte infusion donor (not recorded which). It is not recorded whose cells these are; they may come from a transplant donor. In nucleotides, the CDR3 is TGCAGTGCTAGAGAGGGCACCTATTCGAACACTGAAGCTTTCTTT. Protein: CSAREGTYSNTEAFF.